These T cell receptor beta chains were read from a single sample in a study of blood T cell repertoires in COVID-19. Generated by immunoSEQ multiplex PCR, the TCRdb table keeps only in-frame clones and is missing some. The data hold around 120,000 clones, with around two thirds observed a single time. Sequenced input: peripheral blood. These receptors all stem from a woman in her seventies with acute or convalescent COVID-19. The CDR3 runs from the conserved cysteine through the conserved F or W. D genes are given only for firm matches. Size tells how often a clone was seen (once, few, many) or the class of an expanded clone, and some rows leave it out.

D gene	clone size	V gene	J gene	CDR3 protein	CDR3 DNA
TRBD2	NA	TRBV28	TRBJ2-7	CASSLGGGMSYEQYF	TGTGCCAGCAGTTTAGGCGGGGGTATGAGCTACGAGCAGTACTTC
TRBD1	NA	TRBV29-1	TRBJ1-2	CSVEVRGRQGYTF	TGCAGCGTTGAAGTAAGGGGGCGACAGGGCTACACCTTC
TRBD2	NA	TRBV6-2/TRBV6-3	TRBJ2-7	CASSELAGGYEQYF	TGTGCCAGCAGCGAACTAGCGGGGGGTTACGAGCAGTACTTC
NA	NA	TRBV29-1	TRBJ1-4	CSVGWGGEKLFF	TGCAGCGTAGGGTGGGGAGGTGAAAAACTGTTTTTT
NA	NA	TRBV27	TRBJ1-6	CASSFATGRHSPLHF	TGTGCCAGCAGTTTCGCAACAGGGAGACATTCACCCCTCCACTTT
NA	NA	TRBV21-1	TRBJ1-2	CASKQRRVNYGYTF	TGTGCCAGCAAGCAGAGACGGGTAAACTATGGCTACACCTTC
TRBD1	once	TRBV9	TRBJ1-1	CASSQGDTEAFF	TGTGCCAGCAGTCAGGGGGACACTGAAGCTTTCTTT
NA	NA	TRBV30	TRBJ2-3	CALDRLGTQYF	TGTGCCTTGGACAGACTGGGGACGCAGTATTTT
NA	NA	TRBV7-9	TRBJ2-3	CASSLVAGFRHTQYF	TGTGCCAGCAGCTTAGTAGCTGGCTTCCGCCATACGCAGTATTTT
TRBD1	NA	TRBV7-6	TRBJ1-2	CASSLGQGFRGGYTF	TGTGCCAGCAGCTTAGGACAGGGTTTCCGGGGAGGCTACACCTTC
TRBD1	few	TRBV5-1	TRBJ2-7	CASSPEKTGGSYEQYF	TGCGCCAGCAGCCCCGAGAAGACAGGGGGCTCCTACGAGCAGTACTTC
TRBD2	few	TRBV9	TRBJ2-3	CASSAGTSGRDTQYF	TGTGCCAGCAGCGCCGGGACTAGCGGGAGAGATACGCAGTATTTT
TRBD1	NA	TRBV4-3	TRBJ1-6	CASSQDDRGSPLHF	TGCGCCAGCAGCCAAGATGACAGGGGATCACCCCTCCACTTT
TRBD2	NA	TRBV7-2	TRBJ2-3	CASRPDSGVSTDTQYF	TGTGCCAGCAGGCCCGACAGCGGGGTTAGCACAGATACGCAGTATTTT
NA	NA	TRBV3-1/TRBV3-2	TRBJ2-3	CASSQRGRADTQYF	TGTGCCAGCAGCCAAAGGGGGAGGGCAGATACGCAGTATTTT
NA	NA	TRBV19	TRBJ2-1	CASSRQPGRASYNEQFF	TGTGCCAGTAGTAGACAACCCGGGAGAGCCTCCTACAATGAGCAGTTCTTC
NA	NA	TRBV28	TRBJ1-4	CASSPTAGRRLGKLFF	TGTGCCAGCAGTCCCACGGCAGGCCGCCGCCTTGGGAAACTGTTTTTT
NA	few	TRBV6-6	TRBJ1-3	CASTPPAGLGNTIYF	TGTGCCAGCACCCCCCCAGCAGGGTTGGGAAACACCATATATTTT
NA	NA	TRBV5-1	TRBJ2-7	CASRLAADSNYEQYF	TGCGCCAGCAGGCTTGCGGCAGACTCTAACTACGAGCAGTACTTC
TRBD1	NA	TRBV5-4	TRBJ1-2	CASSFRDRVVGYTF	TGTGCCAGCAGCTTCCGGGACAGGGTGGTTGGCTACACCTTC
TRBD2	NA	TRBV19	TRBJ2-7	CASSIGRNTYEQYF	TGTGCCAGTAGTATCGGGAGGAATACCTACGAGCAGTACTTC
NA	few	TRBV24-1	TRBJ1-2	CATSQGAGYGYTF	TGTGCCACCAGTCAAGGGGCAGGGTATGGCTACACCTTC